These 27 T cell receptor beta chains were all obtained from the same sample, sequenced in a study of control samples from healthy donors and cancer patients. TCRdb keeps only in-frame clones here, not all; method: immunoSEQ multiplex PCR. The sample carries nearly 200,000 clones, around 93% recorded once. Sample: blood. These receptors all come from a man aged 30 to 45 in good health.

The chain recombines TRBV5-1 with TRBJ2-7, with no clear D. The germline V gene encodes CDR1 SGHRS and CDR2 YFSETQ. V was cut by 0 bases and J by 3 bases, with 10 bases left in between. This CDR3 spans 14 amino acids. CDR3 coding DNA: TGCGCCAGCAGCTTGGGGTCAGCGAACTACGAGCAGTACTTC. This encodes CASSLGSANYEQYF.

The chain employs TRBV28 and TRBJ1-2; D gene ambiguous. The CDR3 contains 16 residues. Germline CDR1 reads MDHEN; CDR2 reads SYDVKM. The germline V and J ends were trimmed by 5 bases and 2 bases, with 18 bases remaining between them. The CDR3 spells CASSQKNRIVNYGYTF. The CDR3 nucleotides read TGTGCCAGCAGTCAAAAAAACCGCATAGTGAACTATGGCTACACCTTC.

This chain connects TRBV23-1 to TRBJ1-4, with 10 bases lining up with TRBD1. TRBV23-1 counts as an open reading frame of uncertain function. CDR3 size: 20 residues. J was trimmed by 0 bases and V by 3 bases; bases with no gene match: 13. The chain's CDR3 is CASSHRRDRGKRATNEKLFF. The CDR3 nucleotides read TGCGCCAGCAGTCATCGCCGGGACAGGGGTAAGAGAGCAACTAATGAAAAACTGTTTTTT.

This chain joins TRBV4-2 and TRBJ2-1; TRBD1 or TRBD2 may be the D gene (5 bases each). Per the germline V gene, CDR1 is LGHNA and CDR2 is YNFKEQ. V lost 0 bases and J lost 4, with 25 bases in between. This CDR3 comprises 20 residues. DNA of the CDR3: TGTGCCAGCAGCCAAGATCAAGGCCTCGGGGCACGGAGGCCTTACAATGAGCAGTTCTTC. Protein sequence: CASSQDQGLGARRPYNEQFF.

Comment on this clone: The sample has other DNA sequences that encode this CDR3 too. The V and J genes are TRBV27 and TRBJ1-5; D not resolved. Trimming cost V 3 bases and J 4 bases, with 4 bases left between them. The CDR3 is 12 residues long. Germline loops: CDR1 MNHEY, CDR2 SMNVEV (reference sequence). The CDR3 DNA reads TGTGCCAGCAGTTTCAGTAATCAGCCCCAGCATTTT. It encodes CASSFSNQPQHF.

The rearrangement links TRBV30 to TRBJ2-1; TRBD2 matches at 15 bases. This CDR3 is 16 amino acids long. The ends lost 6 bases at V and 7 bases at J; junction bases unmatched: 10. CDR1 and CDR2 (germline): GTSNPN, SVGIG (reference sequence). The CDR3 DNA sequence: TGTGCCTGCCGGACCGGACTAGCGGGGGGGCGGAATGAGCAGTTCTTC. Its translation is CACRTGLAGGRNEQFF.

This chain uses TRBV6-1 with TRBJ1-5; tentatively, D is TRBD1 (6 bases). The V end was cut by 1 base, the J end by 4 bases, with 14 bases between. Germline loops: CDR1 MNHNS, CDR2 SASEGT. The CDR3 has 16 amino acids. CDR3 nucleotide sequence: TGTGCCAGCAGTGAAGGGGCAGGGGTAAGGAATCAGCCCCAGCATTTT. This codes for CASSEGAGVRNQPQHF.

The chain employs TRBV27 and TRBJ1-1, with 7 bases lining up with TRBD1. This CDR3 contains 14 residues. The V and J ends lost 2 bases and 5 bases, in that order; junction bases with no gene match: 5. Germline loops: CDR1 MNHEY, CDR2 SMNVEV (reference sequence). The CDR3 DNA is TGTGCCAGCAGTTTAAACCCGGGACAGACTGAAGCTTTCTTT. Translating gives CASSLNPGQTEAFF.

V usage is TRBV7-9 and J usage is TRBJ1-1, with TRBD1 identical over 8 bases. This CDR3 is built from 13 residues. Germline loops: CDR1 SEHNR, CDR2 FQNEAQ (reference sequence). Trimming removed 5 bases from V and 6 bases from J; junction bases left unmatched: 5. The CDR3 bases are TGTGCCAGCAGCCCCGGGACAGGCCCTGAAGCTTTCTTT. This sequence encodes CASSPGTGPEAFF.

The chain uses TRBV10-1 and TRBJ2-7; D gene unclear. The CDR3 runs 16 residues. Germline V gene data show CDR1 as WNHNN and CDR2 as SYGVQD (reference sequence). The germline V and J ends were trimmed by 2 bases and 0 bases, with 14 bases remaining between them. CDR3 loop: CASSESLRSSSYEQYF. CDR3 nucleotide sequence: TGCGCCAGCAGTGAGAGTCTGAGGTCGAGCTCCTACGAGCAGTACTTC.

The chain joins TRBV7-2 to TRBJ2-7; 7 bases map to TRBD1. J gave up 1 base and V 2 bases, and 8 bases lay outside the gene matches. Germline-derived CDR1 and CDR2 are SGHTA and FQGNSA. This CDR3 is 16 amino acids long. The CDR3 DNA sequence: TGTGCCAGCAGCTTAAATCACAGGGGAGTATCCTACGAGCAGTACTTC. Its protein product is CASSLNHRGVSYEQYF.

This rearrangement joins TRBV20-1 to TRBJ1-2; 9 bases match TRBD1. This CDR3 region has 13 residues. Trimming removed 3 bases from V and 8 bases from J; junction bases left unmatched: 7. Germline loops: CDR1 DFQATT, CDR2 SNEGSKA (reference sequence). CDR3 bases: TGCAGTGCTAGTTGGCAGGGACAGGGAGGCTACACCTTC. It is translated as CSASWQGQGGYTF.

This clone came up once. J is TRBJ2-1 and V is TRBV19, with 8 bases aligning to TRBD2. V gave up 7 bases and J gave up 0 bases; unmatched junction bases: 8. In germline, CDR1 is LNHDA, CDR2 SQIVND (reference sequence). The CDR3 runs 16 residues. The CDR3 bases are TGTGCCAGTATCGACACTAGCGGCCTCTCCTACAATGAGCAGTTCTTC. This codes for CASIDTSGLSYNEQFF.

The gene calls are TRBV24-1 and TRBJ2-7; the match to TRBD1 covers 9 bases. This CDR3 has 17 amino acids. Germline CDR1 KGHDR, CDR2 SFDVKD. Trimming took 8 bases from V and 1 from J; bases not matched to a gene: 14. The CDR3 DNA reads as TGTGCCACCACCCGCCATTCACCCGGGACAGGGTCCTACGAGCAGTACTTC. It yields the protein CATTRHSPGTGSYEQYF.

The chain joins TRBV18 to TRBJ1-1; D call uncertain. Trimming removed 3 bases from V and 1 base from J, with 9 bases in between. CDR3 length: 14 amino acids. Germline assignment: CDR1 KGHSH and CDR2 LQKENI. CDR3 coding DNA: TGTGCCAGCTCACCTGGGATAGGGAACACTGAAGCTTTCTTT. This translates into CASSPGIGNTEAFF.

The chain combines TRBV14 with TRBJ2-2; D possibly corresponds to TRBD1 (6 bases). Germline-derived CDR1 and CDR2 are SGHDN and FVKESK. The ends were cut back, 6 bases at V and 0 bases at J, with 8 bases in the middle. The CDR3 covers 14 residues. The CDR3 DNA reads as TGTGCCAGCAGGGGGGCTACGAACACCGGGGAGCTGTTTTTT. Translation: CASRGATNTGELFF.

V is TRBV10-2 and J is TRBJ2-2; 8 bases align to TRBD2. In germline, CDR1 is WSHSY, CDR2 SAAADI. The length of the CDR3 is 15 residues. V was clipped by 3 bases and J by 7 bases; unmatched bases: 7. CDR3 nucleotide sequence: TGCGCCAGCAGTGAAGAACGGGGGGGCGGCGGGGAGCTGTTTTTT. Its translation is CASSEERGGGGELFF.

The chain employs TRBV20-1 and TRBJ1-5; 8 positions match TRBD1. CDR3 size: 15 residues. The germline V gene has CDR1 DFQATT and CDR2 SNEGSKA (reference sequence). The V segment lost 3 bases and the J segment 4 bases; nucleotides outside the gene matches: 8. CDR3 DNA sequence: TGCAGTGCTAGTCTGGACAGGGCCTCTAATCAGCCCCAGCATTTT. Protein product: CSASLDRASNQPQHF.

The rearrangement joins TRBV5-6 to TRBJ1-6; 9 nucleotides line up with TRBD1. Unmatched junction bases numbered 8, after V lost 1 base and J lost 9 bases. This CDR3 comprises 16 residues. Germline V CDR1 and CDR2: SGHDT, YYEEEE. The CDR3 is CASSLTGGAMGSPLHF. The CDR3 bases are TGTGCCAGCAGCTTGACAGGGGGCGCTATGGGTTCACCCCTCCACTTT.

This chain links TRBV27 with TRBJ2-1, with 9 positions matching TRBD2. V shed 1 base, J shed 7 bases, and the junction held 14 bases outside the gene matches. Germline-derived CDR1 and CDR2 are MNHEY and SMNVEV (reference sequence). The CDR3 covers 18 residues. The CDR3 here is CASSLWASGDPLENEQFF. The CDR3 DNA reads TGTGCCAGCAGTTTATGGGCTAGCGGGGACCCCCTGGAAAATGAGCAGTTCTTC.

The J gene is TRBJ1-5, the V gene TRBV19; 7 bases agree with TRBD1. The CDR3 length is 14 residues. The V segment lost 4 bases and the J segment 5 bases; nucleotides outside the gene matches: 5. The germline CDR1 and CDR2 sequences are LNHDA and SQIVND (reference sequence). CDR3: CASSTNQGDQPQHF. The DNA of the CDR3 is TGTGCCAGTAGTACCAACCAGGGGGATCAGCCCCAGCATTTT.

The V gene is TRBV4-1, the J gene TRBJ2-2, with no clear D. There are 14 residues in the CDR3. V lost 0 bases and J lost 6, with 8 bases in between. Germline values: CDR1 MGHRA, CDR2 YSYEKL. CDR3 DNA: TGCGCCAGCAGCCAAGATGTCGTCGCCGGGGAGCTGTTTTTT. Amino acids: CASSQDVVAGELFF.

DNA for the CDR3: TGCAGCGTTGGCGGACAGGGGGCCGGTGATACGCAGTATTTT. Protein sequence: CSVGGQGAGDTQYF. The rearrangement links TRBV29-1 to TRBJ2-3; 11 bases fit TRBD1. Per the germline V gene, CDR1 is SQVTM and CDR2 is ANQGSEA. The CDR3 runs 14 residues. Trimming removed 4 bases from V and 6 bases from J; junction bases left unmatched: 6.

This chain uses TRBV21-1 with TRBJ2-5; the DNA was not used to check the table's D call, TRBD2. TRBV21-1 is classified as a pseudogene. The CDR3 consists of 17 residues. The CDR3 region has the DNA TGTGCCAGCAGCAAGGAGGGCTGCCAGCCCCGGAGGGAGACCCAGTACTTC. This encodes CASSKEGCQPRRETQYF.

This clone was observed a few times. The chain links TRBV6-5 to TRBJ2-7; D unresolved. Trimming removed 7 bases from V and 0 bases from J, with 10 bases in between. Germline CDR1 reads MNHEY; CDR2 reads SVGAGI. The CDR3 totals 13 residues. DNA for the CDR3: TGTGCCAGCAACACAGTCAACTCCTACGAGCAGTACTTC. It translates to CASNTVNSYEQYF.

This chain joins TRBV2 and TRBJ1-1; unclear D gene. CDR3 length: 12 amino acids. CDR1 and CDR2 from the germline V gene are SNHLY and FYNNEI. Trimming pared 3 bases from V and 1 base from J, leaving 3 bases between. In DNA, the CDR3 is TGTGCCAGCAGTGATCCGAACACTGAAGCTTTCTTT. Encoded protein: CASSDPNTEAFF.

The V call is TRBV5-8, the J call TRBJ1-2, with D maybe TRBD1 (5 bases). CDR1 and CDR2 (germline): SGHTS, YDEGEE. Trimming removed 4 bases at V and 7 bases at J, with 20 bases between. The CDR3 has 15 amino acids. Here the CDR3 reads CASSGGNRPVGGYTF. The CDR3, as DNA: TGTGCCAGCAGCGGGGGGAACAGGCCTGTGGGTGGCTACACCTTC.